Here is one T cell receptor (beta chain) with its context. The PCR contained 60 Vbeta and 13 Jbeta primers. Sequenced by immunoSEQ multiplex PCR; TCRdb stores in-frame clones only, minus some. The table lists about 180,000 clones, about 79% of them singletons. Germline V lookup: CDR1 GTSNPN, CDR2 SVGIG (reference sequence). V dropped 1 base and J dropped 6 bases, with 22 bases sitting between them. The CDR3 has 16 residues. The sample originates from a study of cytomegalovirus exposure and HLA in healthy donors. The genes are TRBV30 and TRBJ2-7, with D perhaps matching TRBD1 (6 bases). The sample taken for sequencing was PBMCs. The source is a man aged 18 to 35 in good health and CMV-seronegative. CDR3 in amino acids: CAWSGGRGTASAEQYF. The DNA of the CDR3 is TGTGCCTGGAGTGGGGGAAGGGGGACCGCCTCGGCCGAGCAGTACTTC.